The rows below give T cell receptor beta chains drawn from one sample of a study of beta chain features in type 1 diabetes. Method: immunoSEQ multiplex PCR; TCRdb's copy keeps in-frame clones and lacks some. The sample lists some 700,000 clones; 10% to 15% were seen once. Sequenced material: naive CD4+ T cells from blood. Receptor source: a man aged 18 to 29 with type 1 diabetes. Both conserved end residues are part of each CDR3. Clone size is stated in some rows and not others, as once, few, many or a class when expanded.

J,size,V,CDR3
TRBJ2-3,.,TRBV25-1,CASSVPGGTDTQYF
TRBJ2-1,few,TRBV28,CASRKTFLGGSSYNEQFF
TRBJ2-1,few,TRBV6-5,CASSQRTGREQFF
TRBJ2-4,.,TRBV4-1,CASSQQILDPTGAQNIQYF
TRBJ1-1,few,TRBV9,CASSPQTGNTEAFF
TRBJ2-3,few,TRBV15,CATSRVGDLTDTQYF
TRBJ2-3,few,TRBV30,CAWSVTSGWSDTQYF
TRBJ1-6,few,TRBV11-1,CASSLEQGNNSPLHF
TRBJ1-1,.,TRBV7-7,CASSRGLDTEAFF
TRBJ1-1,few,TRBV7-8,CASSRMGSTGNTEAFF
TRBJ2-7,.,TRBV5-6,CASSGSSYEQYF
TRBJ2-1,few,TRBV18,CASSTRGNEQFF
TRBJ1-4,.,TRBV28,CASSYRQPNEKLFF
TRBJ2-3,.,TRBV30,CAQVVELGTDTQYF
TRBJ1-5,.,TRBV30,CAWTLKGSRQPQHF
TRBJ1-4,.,TRBV23-1,CASSQGSTNEKLFF
TRBJ1-2,few,TRBV9,CASSVQLGAYGYTF
TRBJ1-2,few,TRBV30,CAWSPGASYGYTF
TRBJ2-3,few,TRBV7-8,CASSFYGARTDTQYF
TRBJ2-5,.,TRBV7-8,CASSLGWGVQETQYF
TRBJ2-5,.,TRBV5-1,CASSLVPGETQYF
TRBJ1-2,few,TRBV5-6,CASSPDRFNYGYTF
TRBJ2-1,few,TRBV5-1,CASSLAGGGDEQFF
TRBJ2-1,.,TRBV9,CASSVVGLASDEQFF
TRBJ1-2,few,TRBV2,CAEVPRVDYGYTF